This T cell receptor beta chain derives from a study of T cell responses to AZD1222 COVID-19 vaccine (dated by TCRdb to about 2021). For the wider study: TCR sequencing covered 230 or so trial participants: nearly 210 given two doses of AZD1222 and about 26 given two doses of MenACWY control vaccine. Trial participants were enrolled by age into 18-55, 56-69 and 70-plus year subgroups, with 148, 28 and 57 TCR-sequenced participants respectively.

Broad study findings and their caveats: Most participants were white British and females outnumbered males, and the authors suggested that clonal diversity may have been underestimated. Because no samples from the day 14 peak response were available, repertoires could be characterized only after the peak T cell response. The whole spike protein was spanned by vaccine-associated CD4 TCRs, and dominant responses were seen in regions 160-218 and 743-854. Reportedly, close to half of the unique spike-specific TCRs recognized epitopes lying outside the regions that are mutated in the B.1.351 and B.1.1.7 variants. Spike-specific TCR breadth and depth rose significantly after two AZD1222 doses compared with day 0 and with MenACWY recipients. The 56-69-year group was small, and its depth increase did not reach significance, likely because of low power. Only six AZD1222 recipients were SARS-CoV-2 seropositive at baseline, limiting conclusions about previously exposed vaccinees.

According to the study, the label for this sample's time point signals: about 28 days (+/-7) after the second vaccine dose. AZD1222 recipients given second doses at about 4 weeks or at about 12 weeks were pooled, since spike-specific TCR depth and breadth were not found to differ between the two schedules. The vaccinee samples were drawn from two UK trials, COV001 and COV002, one of which was a single-blind randomized controlled phase 2/3 trial testing AZD1222 (ChAdOx1 nCoV-19) in healthy adults. Trial participant PBMC samples were collected at day 0 and day 28 after the second dose for TCRbeta chain sequencing. The CDR3 regions of human TCRbeta chains were analyzed by immunosequencing. The original methods were these. TCRs in the repertoires were matched against a reference library of SARS-CoV-2-specific TCRs that had been generated with the MIRA antigen-specificity platform. Breadth meant the fraction of unique TCRs that were SARS-CoV-2-associated, whereas depth meant the fraction of total T cells that were SARS-CoV-2-associated. Using the MIRA data, each spike-specific TCR was assigned both to the spike region to which the TCR was reactive and to a CD4 or CD8 class. Log10-transformed breadth and depth values were compared by one-way ANOVA with Sidak's multiple comparisons tests. Sourced from immuneACCESS, this table was stored by TCRdb with only in-frame sequences that have V and J called. A share of the clones is absent; for the studies checked, an unresolved V gene accounts for under half, and the remainder has no known explanation. V, J and clone size are those of that table, while D and trimming were read from the DNA. This sample is represented by about 180,000 clones; 88% of them were singletons. 20% to 30% of the sample goes to the ten largest clones.

The CDR3, cysteine through phenylalanine, is 13 amino acids long. Just CDR3 DNA is preserved here, 39 bases in frame from base 1. From V the trimming removes 7 bases and from J it removes 2 bases, while the gene matches leave 6 bases of the junction unaccounted for. CDR1 and CDR2 (SQVTM, ANQGSEA) derive from the germline V gene. This clone has a single count. Its antigen is unknown. No base qualities exist here, and no much larger clone lies one base off it. The sequencing used peripheral blood, collected 28 days after the second AZD1222 dose. The chain couples TRBV29-1 to TRBJ2-3; the junction holds 7 bases that match TRBD1. This TCR was recovered from an adult who received the AZD1222 COVID-19 vaccine. The DNA sequence follows: TGCAGCGGACATACAGGGGTCACAGATACGCAGTATTTT. It specifies CSGHTGVTDTQYF.